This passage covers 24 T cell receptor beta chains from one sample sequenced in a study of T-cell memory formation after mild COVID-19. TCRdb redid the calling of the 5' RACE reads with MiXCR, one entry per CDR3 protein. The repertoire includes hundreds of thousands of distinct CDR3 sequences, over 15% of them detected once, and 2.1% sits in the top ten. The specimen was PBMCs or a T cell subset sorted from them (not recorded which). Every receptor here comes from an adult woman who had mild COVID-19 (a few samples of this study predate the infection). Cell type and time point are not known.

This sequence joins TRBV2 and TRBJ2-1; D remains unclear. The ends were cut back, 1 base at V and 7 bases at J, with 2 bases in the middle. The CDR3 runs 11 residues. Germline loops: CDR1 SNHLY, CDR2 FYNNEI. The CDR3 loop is CASSEVNEQFF. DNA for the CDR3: TGTGCCAGCAGTGAAGTAAATGAGCAGTTCTTC.

The CDR3 region is CASSLRDTNTGELFF. The CDR3 nucleotides are TGTGCCAGCAGCCTCCGGGACACGAACACCGGGGAGCTGTTTTTT. The chain links TRBV5-4 to TRBJ2-2, with D possibly matching TRBD1 (6 bases). V lost 4 bases, J lost 0 bases, and 10 bases lay in between. The germline CDR1 and CDR2 sequences are SGHNT and YYREEE (reference sequence). CDR3 length: 15 residues.

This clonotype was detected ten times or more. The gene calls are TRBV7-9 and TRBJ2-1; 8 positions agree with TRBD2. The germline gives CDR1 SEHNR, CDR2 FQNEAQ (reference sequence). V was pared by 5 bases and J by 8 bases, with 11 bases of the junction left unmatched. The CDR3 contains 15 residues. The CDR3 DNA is TGTGCCAGCAGCCGAGCGGGACTAGGGGTGGATGAGCAGTTCTTC. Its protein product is CASSRAGLGVDEQFF.

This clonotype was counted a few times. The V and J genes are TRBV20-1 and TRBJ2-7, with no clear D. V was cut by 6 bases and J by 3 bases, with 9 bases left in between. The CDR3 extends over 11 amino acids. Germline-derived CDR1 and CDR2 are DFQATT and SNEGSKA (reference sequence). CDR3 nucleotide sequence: TGCAGTGCCCGGGTAGACTACGAGCAGTACTTC. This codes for CSARVDYEQYF.

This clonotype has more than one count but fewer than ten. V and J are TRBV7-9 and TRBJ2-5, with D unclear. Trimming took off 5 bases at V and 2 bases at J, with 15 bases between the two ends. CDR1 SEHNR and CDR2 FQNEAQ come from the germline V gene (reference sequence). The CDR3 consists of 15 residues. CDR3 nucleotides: TGTGCCAGCAGCCCCTATCGGGCGCTACAAGAGACCCAGTACTTC. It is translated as CASSPYRALQETQYF.

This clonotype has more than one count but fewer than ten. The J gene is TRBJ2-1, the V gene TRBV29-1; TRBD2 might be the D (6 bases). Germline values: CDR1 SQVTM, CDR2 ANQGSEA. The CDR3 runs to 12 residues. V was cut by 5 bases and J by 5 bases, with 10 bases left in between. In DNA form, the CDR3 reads TGCAGCGTTAGGGGACTCAACAATGAGCAGTTCTTC. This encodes CSVRGLNNEQFF.

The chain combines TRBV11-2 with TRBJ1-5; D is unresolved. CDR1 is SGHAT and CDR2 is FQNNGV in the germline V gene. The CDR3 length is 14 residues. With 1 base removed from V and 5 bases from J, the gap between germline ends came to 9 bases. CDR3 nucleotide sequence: TGTGCCAGCAGCTTAGTCGGCAGTCATCAGCCCCAGCATTTT. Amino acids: CASSLVGSHQPQHF.

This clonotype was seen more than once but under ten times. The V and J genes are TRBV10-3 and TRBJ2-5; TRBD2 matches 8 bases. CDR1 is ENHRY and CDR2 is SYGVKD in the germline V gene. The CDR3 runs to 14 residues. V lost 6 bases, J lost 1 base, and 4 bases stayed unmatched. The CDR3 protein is CAISLGLAQETQYF. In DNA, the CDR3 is TGTGCCATCAGCCTCGGACTAGCCCAAGAGACCCAGTACTTC.

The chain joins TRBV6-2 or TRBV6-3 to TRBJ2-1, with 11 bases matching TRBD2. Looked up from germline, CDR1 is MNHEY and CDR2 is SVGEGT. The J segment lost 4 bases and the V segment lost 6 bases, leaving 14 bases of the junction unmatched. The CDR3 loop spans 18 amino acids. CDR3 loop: CASRNTHGLAGPYNEQFF. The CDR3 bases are TGTGCCAGCAGAAATACACATGGACTAGCGGGTCCGTACAATGAGCAGTTCTTC.

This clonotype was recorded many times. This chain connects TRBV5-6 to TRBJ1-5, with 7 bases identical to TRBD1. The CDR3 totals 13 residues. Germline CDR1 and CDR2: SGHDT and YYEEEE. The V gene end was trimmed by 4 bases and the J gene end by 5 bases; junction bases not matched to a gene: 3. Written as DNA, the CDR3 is TGTGCCAGCAGCCGTACAGGGGATCAGCCCCAGCATTTT. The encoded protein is CASSRTGDQPQHF. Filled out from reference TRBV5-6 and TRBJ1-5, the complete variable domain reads DAGVTQSPTHLIKTRGQQVTLRCSPKSGHDTVSWYQQALGQGPQFIFQYYEEEERQRGNFPDRFSGHQFPNYSSELNVNALLLGDSALYLCASSRTGDQPQHFGDGTRLSIL.

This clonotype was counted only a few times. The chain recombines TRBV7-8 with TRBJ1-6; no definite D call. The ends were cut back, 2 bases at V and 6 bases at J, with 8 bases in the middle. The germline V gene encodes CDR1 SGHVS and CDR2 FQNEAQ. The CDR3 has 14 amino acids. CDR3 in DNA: TGTGCCAGCAGCTTAAGGAATACTAATTCACCCCTCCACTTT. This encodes CASSLRNTNSPLHF.

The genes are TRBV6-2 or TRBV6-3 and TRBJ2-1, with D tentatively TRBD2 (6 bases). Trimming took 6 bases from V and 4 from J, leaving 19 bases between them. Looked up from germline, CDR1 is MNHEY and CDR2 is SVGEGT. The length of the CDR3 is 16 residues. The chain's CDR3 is CASSPPNGGAYNEQFF. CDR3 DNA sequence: TGTGCCAGCAGCCCTCCGAACGGGGGTGCTTACAATGAGCAGTTCTTC.

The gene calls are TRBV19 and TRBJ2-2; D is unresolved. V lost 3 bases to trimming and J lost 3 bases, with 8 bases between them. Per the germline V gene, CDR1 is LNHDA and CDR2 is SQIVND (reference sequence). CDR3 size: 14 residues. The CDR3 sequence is CASSIRSDTGELFF. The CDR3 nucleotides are TGTGCCAGTAGTATTAGGTCCGACACCGGGGAGCTGTTTTTT.

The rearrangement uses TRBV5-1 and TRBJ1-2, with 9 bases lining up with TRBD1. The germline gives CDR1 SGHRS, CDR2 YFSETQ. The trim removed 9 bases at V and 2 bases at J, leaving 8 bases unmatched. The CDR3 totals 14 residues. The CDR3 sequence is CATTPGQGNYGYTF. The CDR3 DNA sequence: TGCGCCACCACCCCGGGACAGGGCAACTATGGCTACACCTTC.

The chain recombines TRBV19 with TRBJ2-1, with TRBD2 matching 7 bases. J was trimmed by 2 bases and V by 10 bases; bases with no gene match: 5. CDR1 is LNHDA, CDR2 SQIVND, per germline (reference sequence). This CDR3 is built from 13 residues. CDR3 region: CANLRGTYNEQFF. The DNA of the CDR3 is TGTGCCAACCTGCGGGGGACCTACAATGAGCAGTTCTTC.

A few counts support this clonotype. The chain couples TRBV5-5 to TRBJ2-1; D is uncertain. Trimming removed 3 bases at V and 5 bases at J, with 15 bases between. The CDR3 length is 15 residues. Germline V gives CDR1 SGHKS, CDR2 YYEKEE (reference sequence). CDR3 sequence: CASSSQTAANNEQFF. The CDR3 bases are TGTGCCAGCAGCTCCCAGACGGCGGCTAACAATGAGCAGTTCTTC.

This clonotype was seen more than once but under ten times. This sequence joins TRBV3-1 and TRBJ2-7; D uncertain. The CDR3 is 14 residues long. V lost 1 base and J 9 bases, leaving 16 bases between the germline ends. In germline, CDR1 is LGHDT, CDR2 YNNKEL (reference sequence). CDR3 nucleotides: TGTGCCAGCAGCCAAGGCCTCCAGACGGGTGCGCAGTACTTC. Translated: CASSQGLQTGAQYF.

The CDR3 protein is CASSALETQYF. For the CDR3, the DNA is TGTGCCAGCAGTGCCCTTGAGACCCAGTACTTC. This rearrangement joins TRBV6-5 to TRBJ2-5, with D uncertain. The CDR3 has 11 residues. The germline V gene encodes CDR1 MNHEY and CDR2 SVGAGI. Trimming cost V 5 bases and J 5 bases, with 6 bases left between them.

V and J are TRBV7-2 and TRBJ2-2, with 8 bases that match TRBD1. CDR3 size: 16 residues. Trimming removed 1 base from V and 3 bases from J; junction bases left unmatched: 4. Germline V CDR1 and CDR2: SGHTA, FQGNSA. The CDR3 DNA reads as TGTGCCAGCAGCTTAGAACCAGGGGGCCACACCGGGGAGCTGTTTTTT. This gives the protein CASSLEPGGHTGELFF.

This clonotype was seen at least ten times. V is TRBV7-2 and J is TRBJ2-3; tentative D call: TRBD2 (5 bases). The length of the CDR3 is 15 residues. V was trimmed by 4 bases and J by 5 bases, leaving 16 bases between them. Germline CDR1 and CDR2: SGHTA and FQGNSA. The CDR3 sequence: CASSSLPGNLDTQYF. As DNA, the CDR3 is TGTGCCAGCAGCTCCCTACCGGGAAACCTAGATACGCAGTATTTT.

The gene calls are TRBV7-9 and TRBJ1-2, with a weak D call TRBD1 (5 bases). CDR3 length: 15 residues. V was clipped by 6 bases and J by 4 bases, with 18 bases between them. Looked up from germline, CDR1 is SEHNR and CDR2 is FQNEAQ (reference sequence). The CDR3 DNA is TGTGCCAGCAGTCGAGACAGCGGGACTATCTATGGCTACACCTTC. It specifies CASSRDSGTIYGYTF.

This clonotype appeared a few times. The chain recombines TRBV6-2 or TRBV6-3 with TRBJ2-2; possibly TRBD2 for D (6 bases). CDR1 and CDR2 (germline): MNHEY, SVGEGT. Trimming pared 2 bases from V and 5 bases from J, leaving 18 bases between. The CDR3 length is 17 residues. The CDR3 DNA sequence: TGTGCCAGCAGTTACGAATTCGGGGGAGTAGAAACCGGGGAGCTGTTTTTT. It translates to CASSYEFGGVETGELFF.

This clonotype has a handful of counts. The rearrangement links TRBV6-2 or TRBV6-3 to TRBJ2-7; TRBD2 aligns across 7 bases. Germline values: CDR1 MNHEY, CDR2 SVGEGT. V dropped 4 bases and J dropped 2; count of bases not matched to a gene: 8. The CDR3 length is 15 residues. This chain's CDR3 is CASSLRGRAPYEQYF. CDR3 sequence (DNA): TGTGCCAGCAGTTTACGAGGGAGGGCCCCCTACGAGCAGTACTTC.

The CDR3 DNA reads as TGTGCCACCAAGGAGGCTAGCACAGATACGCAGTATTTT. This sequence encodes CATKEASTDTQYF. This chain links TRBV7-2 with TRBJ2-3; tentative D call: TRBD2 (5 bases). Germline-derived CDR1 and CDR2 are SGHTA and FQGNSA. V gave up 10 bases and J gave up 0 bases, with 11 bases separating them. This CDR3 is 13 amino acids long.